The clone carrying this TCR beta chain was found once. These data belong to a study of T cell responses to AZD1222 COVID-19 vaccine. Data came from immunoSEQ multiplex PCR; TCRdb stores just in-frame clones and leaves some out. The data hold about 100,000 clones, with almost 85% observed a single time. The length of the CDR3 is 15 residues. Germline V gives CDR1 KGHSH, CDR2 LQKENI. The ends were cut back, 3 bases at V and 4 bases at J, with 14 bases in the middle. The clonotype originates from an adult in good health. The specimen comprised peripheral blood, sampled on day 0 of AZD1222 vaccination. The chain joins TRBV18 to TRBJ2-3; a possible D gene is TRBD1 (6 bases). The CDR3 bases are TGTGCCAGCTCACCCGACAGGACGGGCGCAGATACGCAGTATTTT. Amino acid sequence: CASSPDRTGADTQYF.